This T cell receptor (beta chain) was sequenced for a study of blood T cell repertoires in COVID-19. Turning to the study itself: The samples span acute and convalescent COVID-19 from the United States, Italy and Spain.

Sequencing used immunoSEQ multiplex PCR; TCRdb keeps in-frame clones, though not all of them. The sample consists of roughly 300,000 clones, less than 90% of them appearing once. The CDR3 extends over 14 amino acids. In germline, CDR1 is LGHDT, CDR2 YNNKEL (reference sequence). The V end was cut by 4 bases, the J end by 5 bases, with 14 bases between. Sequenced: peripheral blood. This chain links TRBV3-1 (or the pseudogene TRBV3-2) with TRBJ1-1, with D uncertain. The receptor was derived from a human donor in a cohort sampled during active COVID-19. The DNA for the CDR3 is TGTGCCAGCAGCCCCCTGAGGGATACTACTGAAGCTTTCTTT. Protein product: CASSPLRDTTEAFF.